Sequencing of this T cell receptor (beta chain) was carried out in a study of CD8 T cells in Susac syndrome. RNA, at roughly 0.5 to 1 ug, was reverse transcribed with random hexamers. By means of immunoSEQ multiplex PCR, TCR beta CDR3 spanning 54 Vbeta and 13 Jbeta underwent amplification. TCRdb processed the immunoSEQ multiplex PCR reads anew with MiXCR; each CDR3 protein has one entry. This sample has about 210,000 distinct CDR3 sequences; 95% occur once, and the top ten carry 0.095%. The CDR3 contains 14 residues. Unmatched junction bases numbered 8, after V lost 6 bases and J lost 5 bases. Sequences were obtained from CD4+ T cells from PBMCs. V gene TRBV12-3 or TRBV12-4 combines with J gene TRBJ1-2; 8 bases match TRBD1. This receptor was identified in a human donor with multiple sclerosis. The CDR3: CASRRQGITYGYTF. CDR3 in DNA: TGTGCCAGCAGGAGACAGGGGATCACGTATGGCTACACCTTC.